This is a list of T cell receptor beta chains from one sample in a study of blood T cell repertoires in COVID-19. Clones were sequenced by immunoSEQ multiplex PCR, and TCRdb holds only the in-frame ones, with some missing. The sample lists more than 350,000 clones, around 87% occurring once. Sequencing was performed on peripheral blood. The receptors derive from a woman younger than 45 with COVID-19, enrolled during active disease. Each CDR3 is given with its conserved first and last residue. A D gene is named only where the DNA matches it firmly. Not all rows give a size; the values are once, few, many and, for expanded clones, a class.

D: TRBD1
V: TRBV6-5
size: NA
J: TRBJ1-1
CDR3: CASSFTGAEAFF
DNA: TGTGCCAGCAGTTTCACAGGGGCTGAAGCTTTCTTT

D: NA
V: TRBV27
size: NA
J: TRBJ1-5
CDR3: CASRGGGTPDQPQHF
DNA: TGTGCCAGCAGAGGGGGGGGGACACCAGATCAGCCCCAGCATTTT

D: TRBD2
V: TRBV5-1
size: NA
J: TRBJ2-3
CDR3: CASRTSGSPDTQYF
DNA: TGCGCCAGCAGGACTAGCGGGAGCCCAGATACGCAGTATTTT

D: NA
V: TRBV27
size: once
J: TRBJ2-7
CDR3: CASSRGGGISYEQYF
DNA: TGTGCCAGCAGCAGAGGCGGGGGCATATCCTACGAGCAGTACTTC

D: TRBD1
V: TRBV5-4
size: NA
J: TRBJ2-2
CDR3: CASSSGTGIGELFF
DNA: TGTGCCAGCAGCTCCGGGACAGGGATCGGGGAGCTGTTTTTT

D: NA
V: TRBV18
size: NA
J: TRBJ1-1
CDR3: CASSPRASTEAFF
DNA: TGTGCCAGCTCACCACGGGCAAGCACTGAAGCTTTCTTT

D: TRBD2
V: TRBV7-9
size: NA
J: TRBJ2-5
CDR3: CASSEGLAIPETQYF
DNA: TGTGCCAGCAGCGAGGGACTAGCTATTCCAGAGACCCAGTACTTC

D: NA
V: TRBV5-4
size: NA
J: TRBJ1-5
CDR3: CASSLGDNQPQHF
DNA: TGTGCCAGCAGCTTGGGCGACAATCAGCCCCAGCATTTT

D: TRBD2
V: TRBV29-1
size: NA
J: TRBJ2-7
CDR3: CSVEEGLAGDEQYF
DNA: TGCAGCGTTGAAGAAGGCCTAGCGGGAGACGAGCAGTACTTC

D: TRBD1
V: TRBV5-4
size: once
J: TRBJ2-3
CDR3: CASSPRDRDPDTQYF
DNA: TGTGCCAGCAGCCCACGGGACAGGGACCCAGATACGCAGTATTTT

D: NA
V: TRBV5-1
size: NA
J: TRBJ2-7
CDR3: CASSLDSDGSYEQYF
DNA: TGCGCCAGCAGCTTGGATAGCGACGGTTCCTACGAGCAGTACTTC

D: NA
V: TRBV3-1/TRBV3-2
size: NA
J: TRBJ2-5
CDR3: CASSQGRWETQYF
DNA: TGTGCCAGCAGCCAAGGGAGGTGGGAGACCCAGTACTTC

D: NA
V: TRBV29-1
size: NA
J: TRBJ2-3
CDR3: CSAGGQGGRTDTQYF
DNA: TGCAGCGCCGGTGGCCAGGGGGGCCGCACAGATACGCAGTATTTT

D: NA
V: TRBV13
size: NA
J: TRBJ2-4
CDR3: CASSLWRLAKNIQYF
DNA: TGTGCCAGCAGCCTCTGGCGGCTAGCCAAAAACATTCAGTACTTC

D: TRBD1
V: TRBV4-1
size: NA
J: TRBJ2-5
CDR3: CASSQGTGGQETQYF
DNA: TGCGCCAGCAGCCAAGGGACAGGGGGCCAAGAGACCCAGTACTTC

D: TRBD1
V: TRBV4-3
size: NA
J: TRBJ2-3
CDR3: CASSQERGQGADTQYF
DNA: TGCGCCAGCAGCCAAGAGCGGGGACAGGGAGCAGATACGCAGTATTTT

D: NA
V: TRBV6-1
size: NA
J: TRBJ2-4
CDR3: CASSDIGRIYIQYF
DNA: TGTGCCAGCAGTGACATCGGGAGAATATACATTCAGTACTTC

D: TRBD2
V: TRBV2
size: NA
J: TRBJ2-7
CDR3: CASTPSGGNSYEQYF
DNA: TGTGCCAGCACTCCTAGCGGCGGGAACTCCTACGAGCAGTACTTC

D: NA
V: TRBV6-5
size: NA
J: TRBJ2-7
CDR3: CASSPIRETYYEQYF
DNA: TGTGCCAGCAGCCCAATACGGGAGACTTACTACGAGCAGTACTTC

D: NA
V: TRBV4-3
size: NA
J: TRBJ1-1
CDR3: CASSQDEGGEAEAFF
DNA: TGCGCCAGCAGCCAAGATGAGGGCGGAGAAGCTGAAGCTTTCTTT

D: TRBD2
V: TRBV9
size: NA
J: TRBJ2-7
CDR3: CASSSDSGTSVYEQYF
DNA: TGTGCCAGCAGCTCTGATTCCGGGACTAGCGTCTACGAGCAGTACTTC

D: TRBD1
V: TRBV6-5
size: NA
J: TRBJ1-1
CDR3: CASRPGTGGSTFF
DNA: TGTGCCAGCAGGCCTGGGACAGGGGGCTCAACTTTCTTT

D: NA
V: TRBV24-1
size: NA
J: TRBJ2-1
CDR3: CATSDFGGPSNEQFF
DNA: TGTGCCACCAGTGATTTCGGGGGGCCGAGCAATGAGCAGTTCTTC